Following are 19 T cell receptor beta chains from one sample sequenced in a study of cytomegalovirus exposure and HLA in healthy donors. Primers included in the PCR were 60 Vbeta and 13 Jbeta primers. The data were produced by immunoSEQ multiplex PCR, yet TCRdb's version contains in-frame clones alone and is incomplete. Among around 95,000 clones, roughly four fifths were seen once, and the ten largest hold around 3.7%. The source material was PBMCs. These TCRs come from a man aged 25-40 years in good health and CMV-seropositive.

The chain joins TRBV5-6 to TRBJ2-7; possible D gene TRBD2, 5 bases. Trimming took 4 bases from V and 3 from J, leaving 11 bases between them. The germline V gene encodes CDR1 SGHDT and CDR2 YYEEEE. CDR3 length equals 13 residues. As DNA, the CDR3 is TGTGCCAGCAGCCCGGGGAAGCACTACGAGCAGTACTTC. It encodes CASSPGKHYEQYF.

This sequence joins TRBV9 and TRBJ2-1; 7 bases agree with TRBD2. The CDR3 covers 15 residues. Germline V gene lookup returns CDR1 SGDLS and CDR2 YYNGEE. V lost 4 bases to trimming and J lost 8 bases; unmatched junction nucleotides: 12. CDR3 protein: CASSPGLVSVDEQFF. CDR3 nucleotide sequence: TGTGCCAGCAGCCCAGGACTAGTCTCCGTCGATGAGCAGTTCTTC. The variable domain in full, completed from reference TRBV9 and TRBJ2-1, reads DSGVTQTPKHLITATGQRVTLRCSPRSGDLSVYWYQQSLDQGLQFLIQYYNGEERAKGNILERFSAQQFPDLHSELNLSSLELGDSALYFCASSPGLVSVDEQFFGPGTRLTVL.

This rearrangement joins TRBV5-1 to TRBJ2-7; 11 positions agree with TRBD2. Trimming removed 0 bases from V and 2 bases from J; junction bases left unmatched: 1. Germline V gene data show CDR1 as SGHRS and CDR2 as YFSETQ. The CDR3 runs to 15 residues. The CDR3, as DNA: TGCGCCAGCAGCTTGGATAGCGGGAGGGCCTACGAGCAGTACTTC. This codes for CASSLDSGRAYEQYF.

This rearrangement joins TRBV7-2 to TRBJ1-5; no reliable D call. The germline V gene has CDR1 SGHTA and CDR2 FQGNSA. This CDR3 is built from 13 residues. V lost 4 bases to trimming and J lost 5 bases, with 9 bases between them. CDR3 in amino acids: CASSSRPDQPQHF. The CDR3 DNA sequence: TGTGCCAGCAGCTCCCGTCCGGATCAGCCCCAGCATTTT.

This clone showed up just once. The chain employs TRBV29-1 and TRBJ2-5; 10 positions agree with TRBD1. Germline assignment: CDR1 SQVTM and CDR2 ANQGSEA. CDR3 size: 12 residues. The J segment lost 5 bases and the V segment lost 6 bases, leaving 3 bases of the junction unmatched. Here the CDR3 reads CSVQDRGETQYF. The CDR3 bases are TGCAGCGTACAGGACAGGGGGGAGACCCAGTACTTC.

The chain is built from TRBV27 and TRBJ2-7; no definite D call. CDR1 is MNHEY and CDR2 is SMNVEV in the germline V gene (reference sequence). The CDR3 is 12 residues long. V was trimmed by 6 bases and J by 8 bases, leaving 14 bases between them. CDR3 residues: CASRRHVLKQYF. The CDR3, as DNA: TGTGCCAGCAGACGACACGTCTTGAAGCAGTACTTC.

The rearrangement uses TRBV28 and TRBJ2-7; 7 nucleotides agree with TRBD1. Per the germline V gene, CDR1 is MDHEN and CDR2 is SYDVKM. The V gene end was trimmed by 2 bases and the J gene end by 3 bases; junction bases not matched to a gene: 1. CDR3 size: 13 residues. The CDR3 region is CASSLGTVYEQYF. CDR3 DNA: TGTGCCAGCAGTTTAGGGACAGTCTACGAGCAGTACTTC.

The CDR3 sequence: CASTRARQPQHF. DNA of the CDR3: TGTGCCAGTACCAGGGCAAGGCAGCCCCAGCATTTT. J is TRBJ1-5 and V is TRBV19, with a weak D call TRBD1 (5 bases). Trimming left V 7 bases short and J 7 bases short, with 11 bases between. This CDR3 comprises 12 residues. The germline gives CDR1 LNHDA, CDR2 SQIVND (reference sequence).

CDR3 loop: CAWTEGHSGNTIYF. Here the CDR3 DNA reads TGTGCCTGGACCGAGGGTCACTCTGGAAACACCATATATTTT. The V and J genes are TRBV30 and TRBJ1-3, with no clear D. Germline V gene lookup returns CDR1 GTSNPN and CDR2 SVGIG (reference sequence). The V end lost 4 bases, the J end lost 0 bases, and 10 bases lay between the germline ends. The CDR3 totals 14 residues.

V usage is TRBV7-9 and J usage is TRBJ2-7; D is perhaps TRBD2 (5 bases). Deletions cut 4 bases from V and 2 bases from J, with 12 bases between. The CDR3 totals 14 residues. The germline V gene has CDR1 SEHNR and CDR2 FQNEAQ (reference sequence). As DNA, the CDR3 is TGTGCCAGCAGCTCAACGGGGAATACCTACGAGCAGTACTTC. This sequence encodes CASSSTGNTYEQYF.

This chain connects TRBV4-3 to TRBJ2-3; TRBD2 aligns across 8 bases. This CDR3 contains 16 residues. Per germline, CDR1 LGHNA and CDR2 YSLEER. Unmatched junction bases numbered 4, after V lost 2 bases and J lost 0 bases. This chain's CDR3 is CASSQLAGPSTDTQYF. CDR3 DNA: TGCGCCAGCAGCCAACTAGCGGGTCCTAGCACAGATACGCAGTATTTT.

The chain combines TRBV27 with TRBJ1-1, with 12 bases matching TRBD1. Germline CDR1 is MNHEY and CDR2 is SMNVEV (reference sequence). CDR3 length: 19 amino acids. J was trimmed by 5 bases and V by 0 bases; bases with no gene match: 13. CDR3 protein: CASSLSGAGTGGGSTEAFF. CDR3 DNA sequence: TGTGCCAGCAGTTTATCGGGTGCCGGGACAGGGGGCGGAAGTACTGAAGCTTTCTTT.

This clone turned up a few times. CDR3 residues: CASSQVGLLREQFF. Written as DNA, the CDR3 is TGTGCCAGCAGCCAAGTGGGACTCCTCCGGGAGCAGTTCTTC. The chain joins TRBV14 to TRBJ2-1, with D perhaps matching TRBD2 (6 bases). Trimming took off 1 base at V and 10 bases at J, with 14 bases between the two ends. The CDR3 has 14 residues. CDR1 and CDR2 from the germline V gene are SGHDN and FVKESK.

The chain combines TRBV29-1 with TRBJ2-7, with 10 bases identical to TRBD1. Germline V gene sequence: CDR1 SQVTM, CDR2 ANQGSEA. This CDR3 spans 12 amino acids. V was pared by 7 bases and J by 4 bases, with 4 bases of the junction left unmatched. The CDR3 loop is CSGGTGVYEQYF. CDR3 nucleotide sequence: TGCAGCGGTGGGACAGGGGTTTACGAGCAGTACTTC.

V gene TRBV5-4 combines with J gene TRBJ2-7; a possible D gene is TRBD1 (6 bases). Germline-derived CDR1 and CDR2 are SGHNT and YYREEE (reference sequence). The length of the CDR3 is 12 residues. Trimming took 4 bases from V and 3 from J, leaving 8 bases between them. The DNA of the CDR3 is TGTGCCAGCAGCCCGGGACACTACGAGCAGTACTTC. It is translated as CASSPGHYEQYF.

The chain recombines TRBV28 with TRBJ2-7, with 12 bases aligning to TRBD1. The CDR3 sequence is 15 residues long. Germline V gene sequence: CDR1 MDHEN, CDR2 SYDVKM. V lost 8 bases to trimming and J lost 7 bases; unmatched junction nucleotides: 12. The CDR3 region is CASRFRDRGLGEQYF. The CDR3 coding sequence is TGTGCCAGCCGATTCCGGGACAGGGGGCTAGGAGAGCAGTACTTC.

This clone is a singleton in its sample. The V call is TRBV27, the J call TRBJ2-1; possibly TRBD2 for D (5 bases). V was shortened by 7 bases and J by 0 bases, with 19 bases between the two germline ends. The CDR3 contains 17 residues. Germline V gene data show CDR1 as MNHEY and CDR2 as SMNVEV (reference sequence). In DNA form, the CDR3 reads TGTGCCAGCATCGGCCTTCCCGGACTTAGCTCCTACAATGAGCAGTTCTTC. Translating gives CASIGLPGLSSYNEQFF.

The genes are TRBV14 and TRBJ2-2, with D unresolved. V was clipped by 4 bases and J by 4 bases, with 10 bases between them. The CDR3 spans 14 residues. Germline V gene data show CDR1 as SGHDN and CDR2 as FVKESK. Written as DNA, the CDR3 is TGTGCCAGCAGCCCCGACATCTTCACCGGGGAGCTGTTTTTT. It specifies CASSPDIFTGELFF.

The CDR3 here is CASSSPSLTNYGYTF. The CDR3 DNA reads TGTGCCAGCAGTTCTCCGTCTTTAACTAACTATGGCTACACCTTC. The V gene is TRBV6-6, the J gene TRBJ1-2, with no clear D. The CDR3 is made up of 15 amino acids. Germline assignment: CDR1 MNHNY and CDR2 SVGAGI (reference sequence). Deletions cut 4 bases from V and 0 bases from J, with 12 bases between.